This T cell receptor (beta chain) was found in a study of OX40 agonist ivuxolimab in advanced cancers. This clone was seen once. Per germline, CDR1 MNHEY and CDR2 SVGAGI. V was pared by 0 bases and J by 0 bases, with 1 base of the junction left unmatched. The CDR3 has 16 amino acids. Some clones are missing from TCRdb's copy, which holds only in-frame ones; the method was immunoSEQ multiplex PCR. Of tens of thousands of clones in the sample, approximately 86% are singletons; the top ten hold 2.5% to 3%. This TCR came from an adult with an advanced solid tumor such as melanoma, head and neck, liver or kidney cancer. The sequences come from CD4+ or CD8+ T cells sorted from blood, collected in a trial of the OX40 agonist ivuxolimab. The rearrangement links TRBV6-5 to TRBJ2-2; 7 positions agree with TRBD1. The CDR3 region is CASSYSGQTNTGELFF. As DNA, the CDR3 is TGTGCCAGCAGTTACTCGGGACAGACGAACACCGGGGAGCTGTTTTTT.